This section outlines one TCR beta chain sequence together with its context. Per the original methods: Amplification with reference gene primers provided the estimates of nucleated cell counts. TCRdb's copy holds only in-frame clones and misses some; the assay was immunoSEQ multiplex PCR. From that table come the V and J calls and clone size; the DNA was used to work out D and trimming. The sample gives about 66,000 clones, approximately 90% of which show up once; approximately 6.8% is in the top ten. The data derive from a study of blood T cell repertoires in COVID-19. Study background: COVID-19 samples, acute and convalescent, were from the United States, Italy and Spain. PBMCs, B-cell-depleted T cells, or T cells provided the cDNA or gDNA that made up the material.

CDR3 length: 18 residues. V lost 0 bases, J lost 0 bases, and 17 bases lay in between. The clonotype comes from a woman between 70 and 85 years old with acute or convalescent COVID-19. The sample comprised peripheral blood. V and J are TRBV23-1 and TRBJ1-1, with D maybe TRBD1 (5 bases). TRBV23-1 is reported as an ORF; its role is uncertain. The CDR3 sequence is CASSQSAGRPNMNTEAFF. DNA for the CDR3: TGCGCCAGCAGTCAATCCGCGGGACGGCCCAACATGAACACTGAAGCTTTCTTT.